The clone carrying this T cell receptor beta chain was detected only a few times. The antigen remains unidentified. Expressed TCRB transcripts were sequenced after all isolated RNA was converted to cDNA. The protocol was immunoSEQ multiplex PCR, while the TCRdb copy is restricted to in-frame clones and leaves out a portion. The repertoire holds 80,000 to 90,000 clones, with 25% to 35% as singletons. The authors took one heparinised blood draw, averaging roughly 120 mL, from each donor. The record originates from a study of beta chain features in type 1 diabetes. CDR3 length equals 13 residues. Broader study findings: Shortening of TCRB CDR3s, moderate but significant, appeared in all four CD4+ subsets of Type 1 diabetes patients. A potential influence of HLA type upon TCRB rearrangement remained unresolved herein. A PCR bias possibly favoring shorter templates would apply equally to patients and controls.

Sequenced: stem cell memory CD4+ T cells from blood. J is TRBJ2-5 and V is TRBV21-1; TRBD2, the table's D call, was not compared with the DNA. TRBV21-1 is given as a pseudogene. The clonotype originates from a woman aged 18-29 years in good health. The CDR3 DNA is TGTGCCAGCAGCCACCTAACCAAAGAGACCCAGTACTTC. Its translation is CASSHLTKETQYF.